The clone carrying this TCR beta chain was observed once. Its antigen is not identified. The data originate from a study of T cell repertoires in cytomegalovirus infection. One entry per CDR3 protein, called by TCRdb with MiXCR from the reads. The table has 700,000 to 900,000 distinct CDR3 sequences, under 35% seen once. The TCR comes from a human donor in good health (CMV status not recorded). Some clones in this sample may be carry-over from other donors' samples. The sample here was cultured CD8+ T cells from PBMCs, taken from culture after CMV antigen stimulation.

CDR3: CSVEDGGADEQYF. CDR3 nucleotide sequence: TGCAGCGTTGAAGACGGGGGGGCCGACGAGCAGTACTTC. This chain connects TRBV29-1 to TRBJ2-7; 8 bases match TRBD2. V shed 0 bases, J shed 5 bases, and the junction held 3 bases outside the gene matches. Germline V gene data show CDR1 as SQVTM and CDR2 as ANQGSEA. The CDR3 loop spans 13 amino acids.